Shown below are 20 T cell receptor beta chains from a single sample sequenced in a study of T cell clonotyping in hematopoietic cell transplantation. The table came from immunoSEQ multiplex PCR; TCRdb's copy has only in-frame clones and leaves some out. The table shows 20,000 or so clones, with more than 65% occurring only once. Sequencing was done on a sample of peripheral blood mononuclear cells. These receptors all come from a man between 60 and 75 years old in good health. Some clones in this sample may be carry-over from other donors' samples.

The genes are TRBV6-5 and TRBJ2-7, with D possibly TRBD2 on 6 matching bases. The germline V and J ends were trimmed by 5 bases and 5 bases, with 16 bases remaining between them. Germline lookup yields CDR1 MNHEY and CDR2 SVGAGI. This CDR3 contains 14 residues. DNA for the CDR3: TGTGCCAGCAGTGATCAGGTCTGGGGGGACGAGCAGTACTTC. Translated, it gives CASSDQVWGDEQYF.

This chain joins TRBV13 and TRBJ2-3; 9 bases match TRBD2. The germline V gene has CDR1 PRHDT and CDR2 FYEKMQ (reference sequence). V lost 5 bases to trimming and J lost 2 bases; unmatched junction nucleotides: 8. This CDR3 is built from 16 residues. CDR3: CASSPLAGPITDTQYF. CDR3 bases: TGTGCCAGCAGCCCCCTAGCGGGGCCTATCACAGATACGCAGTATTTT.

V is TRBV29-1 and J is TRBJ1-2; the D is unclear. V lost 4 bases and J 2 bases, leaving 8 bases between the germline ends. The CDR3 totals 12 residues. The germline V gene has CDR1 SQVTM and CDR2 ANQGSEA. Here the CDR3 reads CSVVGRNYGYTF. CDR3 sequence (DNA): TGCAGCGTTGTGGGCAGGAACTATGGCTACACCTTC.

This chain connects TRBV5-1 to TRBJ2-7; D is possibly TRBD1 or TRBD2 (5 bases each). V shed 5 bases and J shed 3 bases, with 18 bases lying between them. Germline V gene lookup returns CDR1 SGHRS and CDR2 YFSETQ. The CDR3 totals 15 residues. The CDR3 DNA reads TGCGCCAGCAGGTCTTCCGGGACGGCTGACTACGAGCAGTACTTC. Translating it yields CASRSSGTADYEQYF.

The gene calls are TRBV7-2 and TRBJ1-5, with D perhaps TRBD1 (6 bases). Germline V gene lookup returns CDR1 SGHTA and CDR2 FQGNSA. V dropped 5 bases and J dropped 4 bases, with 15 bases sitting between them. The CDR3 has 15 amino acids. The CDR3 protein is CASSRQTGRNQPQHF. CDR3 coding DNA: TGTGCCAGCAGCCGTCAGACAGGCCGGAATCAGCCCCAGCATTTT.

The chain couples TRBV2 to TRBJ2-7; 11 bases match TRBD2. Germline lookup yields CDR1 SNHLY and CDR2 FYNNEI. V shed 7 bases and J 3 bases; nucleotides not matched to a gene: 5. The CDR3 spans 14 residues. CDR3 sequence reads: CASKVAGGFYEQYF. The CDR3 region has the DNA TGTGCCAGCAAGGTAGCGGGAGGGTTCTACGAGCAGTACTTC.

The chain recombines TRBV29-1 with TRBJ2-5, with D tentatively TRBD1 or TRBD2 (6 bases each). Per germline, CDR1 SQVTM and CDR2 ANQGSEA. The ends were cut back, 3 bases at V and 4 bases at J, with 18 bases in the middle. This CDR3 spans 15 amino acids. The CDR3: CSVDGKGGGGETQYF. The DNA for the CDR3 is TGCAGCGTTGACGGGAAGGGAGGAGGGGGAGAGACCCAGTACTTC.

The chain uses TRBV4-1 and TRBJ1-1; no reliable D call. Trimming pared 3 bases from V and 1 base from J, leaving 15 bases between. The CDR3 spans 16 residues. The germline CDR1 and CDR2 sequences are MGHRA and YSYEKL. CDR3 region: CASSHLATKGNTEAFF. The CDR3 DNA reads TGCGCCAGCAGCCACCTGGCGACAAAGGGGAACACTGAAGCTTTCTTT.

This CDR3 is CARTIRDRVNQPQHF. CDR3 nucleotide sequence: TGCGCCAGAACGATCCGGGACAGGGTAAATCAGCCCCAGCATTTT. V is TRBV10-2 and J is TRBJ1-5; 9 positions match TRBD1. V dropped 9 bases and J dropped 4; count of bases not matched to a gene: 10. Germline CDR1 and CDR2: WSHSY and SAAADI. The CDR3 covers 15 residues.

The chain recombines TRBV7-2 with TRBJ1-5, with 9 bases lining up with TRBD1. V gave up 5 bases and J gave up 5 bases; unmatched junction bases: 4. Germline V gene data show CDR1 as SGHTA and CDR2 as FQGNSA. The length of the CDR3 is 14 residues. CDR3 sequence: CASSTRTGDQPQHF. The CDR3 DNA is TGTGCCAGCAGCACCCGGACAGGGGATCAGCCCCAGCATTTT. Looking up the rest from reference TRBV7-2 and TRBJ1-5 gives the full variable domain: GAGVSQSPSNKVTEKGKDVELRCDPISGHTALYWYRQSLGQGLEFLIYFQGNSAPDKSGLPSDRFSAERTGGSVSTLTIQRTQQEDSAVYLCASSTRTGDQPQHFGDGTRLSIL.

This sequence joins TRBV5-6 and TRBJ1-1; D call uncertain. Germline values: CDR1 SGHDT, CDR2 YYEEEE. This CDR3 spans 16 amino acids. Deletions cut 4 bases from V and 5 bases from J, with 21 bases between. CDR3 loop: CASSLLDIGLTTEAFF. In DNA form, the CDR3 reads TGTGCCAGCAGCCTTCTCGACATTGGGCTCACTACTGAAGCTTTCTTT.

This rearrangement joins TRBV7-9 to TRBJ1-1; a weak D match, TRBD1 (5 bases). Trimming took 5 bases from V and 4 from J, leaving 17 bases between them. The CDR3 sequence is 15 residues long. Germline V gene data show CDR1 as SEHNR and CDR2 as FQNEAQ (reference sequence). The CDR3 region has the DNA TGTGCCAGCAGCCTAAAAGTTGGGGGGAGCACTGAAGCTTTCTTT. Residues: CASSLKVGGSTEAFF. The full variable domain, completed using reference TRBV7-9 and TRBJ1-1, is DTGVSQNPRHKITKRGQNVTFRCDPISEHNRLYWYRQTLGQGPEFLTYFQNEAQLEKSRLLSDRFSAERPKGSFSTLEIQRTEQGDSAMYLCASSLKVGGSTEAFFGQGTRLTVV.

The chain links TRBV5-1 to TRBJ2-1; D might be TRBD2 (6 bases). V lost 4 bases and J 6 bases, leaving 17 bases between the germline ends. Germline V gives CDR1 SGHRS, CDR2 YFSETQ. This CDR3 is 15 amino acids long. For the CDR3, the DNA is TGCGCCAGCAGCCAACTAGCAGTTGAGGGCAATGAGCAGTTCTTC. It yields the protein CASSQLAVEGNEQFF.

The V gene is TRBV7-9, the J gene TRBJ2-7; D remains unclear. Per the germline V gene, CDR1 is SEHNR and CDR2 is FQNEAQ (reference sequence). Deletions cut 5 bases from V and 2 bases from J, with 13 bases between. The CDR3 extends over 14 amino acids. CDR3 nucleotides: TGTGCCAGCAGCGGGGTGATTCACCCCTACGAGCAGTACTTC. It is translated as CASSGVIHPYEQYF.

This chain connects TRBV28 to TRBJ1-4; D unresolved. Germline assignment: CDR1 MDHEN and CDR2 SYDVKM. The CDR3 sequence is 13 residues long. The V gene lost 7 bases and the J gene lost 7 bases, with 13 bases spanning the gap. CDR3 region: CASTEGRREKLFF. The CDR3 bases are TGTGCCAGCACGGAAGGGCGGCGTGAAAAACTGTTTTTT. Combining the CDR3 with reference TRBV28 and TRBJ1-4 gives the whole variable domain DVKVTQSSRYLVKRTGEKVFLECVQDMDHENMFWYRQDPGLGLRLIYFSYDVKMKEKGDIPEGYSVSREKKERFSLILESASTNQTSMYLCASTEGRREKLFFGSGTQLSVL.

This clone was detected a few times. This sequence joins TRBV11-3 and TRBJ1-1, with D perhaps matching TRBD1 (6 bases). Per the germline V gene, CDR1 is SGHNT and CDR2 is YENEEA. V lost 3 bases and J 7 bases, leaving 9 bases between the germline ends. The CDR3 spans 12 residues. The CDR3 loop is CASSFGGREAFF. DNA of the CDR3: TGTGCCAGCAGCTTCGGGGGGCGTGAAGCTTTCTTT.

The V call is TRBV27, the J call TRBJ1-1, with D unclear. The CDR3 consists of 15 residues. CDR1 is MNHEY and CDR2 is SMNVEV in the germline V gene (reference sequence). Between the trimmed V and J ends, which lost 0 bases and 1 base, there was a span of 9 bases. CDR3 sequence reads: CASSLSWERNTEAFF. In nucleotides, the CDR3 is TGTGCCAGCAGTTTATCTTGGGAAAGGAACACTGAAGCTTTCTTT.

This clone was detected a few times. The CDR3 reads CASSHRDGGTEAFF. In DNA, the CDR3 is TGCGCCAGCAGCCACCGGGACGGAGGCACTGAAGCTTTCTTT. The chain links TRBV4-1 to TRBJ1-1; possibly TRBD1 for D (5 bases). The CDR3 is 14 residues long. Germline CDR1 reads MGHRA; CDR2 reads YSYEKL. V gave up 3 bases and J gave up 4 bases, with 12 bases separating them.

The rearrangement joins TRBV2 to TRBJ1-4; possibly TRBD1 for D (6 bases). Germline loops: CDR1 SNHLY, CDR2 FYNNEI. The CDR3 extends over 13 amino acids. The V end was cut by 6 bases, the J end by 5 bases, with 10 bases between. CDR3 region: CASRRTANEKLFF. CDR3 bases: TGTGCCAGCAGAAGGACAGCAAATGAAAAACTGTTTTTT.

The chain is built from TRBV23-1 and TRBJ2-7; no reliable D call. TRBV23-1 is designated an ORF whose function remains uncertain. The CDR3 runs to 14 residues. V lost 0 bases, J lost 4 bases, and 10 bases lay in between. The CDR3 region has the DNA TGCGCCAGCAGTCAATCCCACGTTCCTTACGAGCAGTACTTC. Translation gives CASSQSHVPYEQYF.